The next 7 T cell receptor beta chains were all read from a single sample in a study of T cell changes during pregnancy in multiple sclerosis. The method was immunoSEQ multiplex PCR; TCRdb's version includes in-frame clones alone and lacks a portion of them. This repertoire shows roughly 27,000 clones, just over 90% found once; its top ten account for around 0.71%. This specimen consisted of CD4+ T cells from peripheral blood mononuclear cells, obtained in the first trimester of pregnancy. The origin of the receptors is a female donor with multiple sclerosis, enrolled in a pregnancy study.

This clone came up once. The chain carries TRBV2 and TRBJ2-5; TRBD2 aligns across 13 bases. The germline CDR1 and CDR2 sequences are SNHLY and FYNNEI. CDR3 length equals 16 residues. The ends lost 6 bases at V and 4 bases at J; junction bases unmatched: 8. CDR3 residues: CASSPRRLAGGETQYF. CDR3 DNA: TGTGCCAGCAGCCCTAGGCGACTAGCGGGGGGAGAGACCCAGTACTTC.

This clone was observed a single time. CDR3 coding DNA: TGCGCCAGCAGCCGGGACAGGGCGGTCGGAAACACCATATATTTT. This translates into CASSRDRAVGNTIYF. This rearrangement joins TRBV4-1 to TRBJ1-3; 9 bases fit TRBD1. V lost 4 bases and J lost 4; bases outside the gene matches: 5. CDR1 MGHRA and CDR2 YSYEKL come from the germline V gene. This CDR3 region has 15 residues.

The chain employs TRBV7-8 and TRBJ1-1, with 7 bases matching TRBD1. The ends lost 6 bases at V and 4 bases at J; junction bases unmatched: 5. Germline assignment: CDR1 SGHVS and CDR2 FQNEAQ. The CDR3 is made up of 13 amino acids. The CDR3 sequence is CASRSGGGTEAFF. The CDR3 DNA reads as TGTGCCAGCAGATCAGGGGGAGGCACTGAAGCTTTCTTT.

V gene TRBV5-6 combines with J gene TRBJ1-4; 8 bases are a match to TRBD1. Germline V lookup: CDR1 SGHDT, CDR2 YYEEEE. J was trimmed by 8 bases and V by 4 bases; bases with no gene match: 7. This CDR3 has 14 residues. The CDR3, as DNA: TGTGCCAGCAGCCAGGACAGGGTCTCGGAAAAACTGTTTTTT. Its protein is CASSQDRVSEKLFF. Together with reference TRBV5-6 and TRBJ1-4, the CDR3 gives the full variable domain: DAGVTQSPTHLIKTRGQQVTLRCSPKSGHDTVSWYQQALGQGPQFIFQYYEEEERQRGNFPDRFSGHQFPNYSSELNVNALLLGDSALYLCASSQDRVSEKLFFGSGTQLSVL.

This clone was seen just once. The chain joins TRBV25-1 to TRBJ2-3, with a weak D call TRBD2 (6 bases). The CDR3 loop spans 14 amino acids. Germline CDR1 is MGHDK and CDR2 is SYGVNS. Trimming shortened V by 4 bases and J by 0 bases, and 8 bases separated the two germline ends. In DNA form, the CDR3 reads TGTGCCAGCAGTGCGGGACTCAGCACAGATACGCAGTATTTT. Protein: CASSAGLSTDTQYF.

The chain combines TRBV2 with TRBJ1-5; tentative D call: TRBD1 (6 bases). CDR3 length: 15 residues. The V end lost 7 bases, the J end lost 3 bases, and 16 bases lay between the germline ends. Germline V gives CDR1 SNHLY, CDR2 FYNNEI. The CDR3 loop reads CASTSQGFVNQPQHF. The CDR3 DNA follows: TGTGCCAGCACCTCCCAGGGGTTCGTCAATCAGCCCCAGCATTTT. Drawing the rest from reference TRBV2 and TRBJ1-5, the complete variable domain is EPEVTQTPSHQVTQMGQEVILRCVPISNHLYFYWYRQILGQKVEFLVSFYNNEISEKSEIFDDQFSVERPDGSNFTLKIRSTKLEDSAMYFCASTSQGFVNQPQHFGDGTRLSIL.

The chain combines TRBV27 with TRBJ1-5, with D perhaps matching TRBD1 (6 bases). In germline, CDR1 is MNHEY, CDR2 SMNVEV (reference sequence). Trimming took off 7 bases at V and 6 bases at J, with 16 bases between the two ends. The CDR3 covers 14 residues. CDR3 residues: CASTPRGHIQPQHF. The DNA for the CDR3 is TGTGCCAGCACCCCCCGGGGACACATTCAGCCCCAGCATTTT.